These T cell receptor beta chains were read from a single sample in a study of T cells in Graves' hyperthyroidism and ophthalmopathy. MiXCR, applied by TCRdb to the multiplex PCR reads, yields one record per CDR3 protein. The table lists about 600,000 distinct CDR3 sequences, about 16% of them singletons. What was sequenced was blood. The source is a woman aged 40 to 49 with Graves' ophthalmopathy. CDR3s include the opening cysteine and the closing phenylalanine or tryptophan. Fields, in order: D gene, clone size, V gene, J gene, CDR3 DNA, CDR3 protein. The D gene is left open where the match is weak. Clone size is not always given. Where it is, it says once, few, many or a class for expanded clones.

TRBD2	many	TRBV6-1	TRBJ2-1	TGTGCCAGCAGTGAGGCCCAGCGGGAGAGTGATGAGCAGTTCTTC	CASSEAQRESDEQFF
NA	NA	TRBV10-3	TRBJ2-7	TGTGCCATCAGCCTAGGGGACGAGCAGTACTTC	CAISLGDEQYF
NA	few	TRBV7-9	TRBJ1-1	TGTGCCGCCTTCGGGGCAGATGAAGCTTTCTTT	CAAFGADEAFF
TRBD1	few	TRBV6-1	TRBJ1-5	TGTGCCAGCAGTTCCTATGGGACAGGGGGTCCCAATCAGCCCCAGCATTTT	CASSSYGTGGPNQPQHF
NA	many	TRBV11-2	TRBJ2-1	TGTGCCAGCAGCCGCATACAGGGACCACCCTACAATGAGCAGTTCTTC	CASSRIQGPPYNEQFF
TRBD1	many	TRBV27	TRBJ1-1	TGTGCCAGCAGTCCCCTCGGGACAGGAGAAGCTTTCTTT	CASSPLGTGEAFF
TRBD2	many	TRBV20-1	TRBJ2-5	TGCAGTGCTCGGGGGGGAACTGAGACCCAGTACTTC	CSARGGTETQYF
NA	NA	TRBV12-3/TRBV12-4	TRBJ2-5	TGTGCCAGTCGTGGGGGGCGGGTAGAGACCCAGTACTTC	CASRGGRVETQYF
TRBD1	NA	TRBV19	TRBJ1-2	TGTGCCAGTATCCCCGGGACAGGGGACTATGGCTACACCTTC	CASIPGTGDYGYTF
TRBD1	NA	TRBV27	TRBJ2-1	TGTGCCAGCAGCGGGAGACAGGGGGTTGTGGGGCACAATGAGCAGTTCTTC	CASSGRQGVVGHNEQFF
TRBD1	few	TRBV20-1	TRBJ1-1	TGCAGTGCTTGGGCCGGGACAGGGGGCATGAACACTGAAGCTTTCTTT	CSAWAGTGGMNTEAFF
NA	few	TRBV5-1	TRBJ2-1	TGCGCCAGCAGCTTGAACAGAAACTCCTACAATGAGCAGTTCTTC	CASSLNRNSYNEQFF
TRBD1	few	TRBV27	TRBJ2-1	TGTGCCAGCCTACGGGACAGGGGGCAGTCCTACAATGAGCAGTTCTTC	CASLRDRGQSYNEQFF
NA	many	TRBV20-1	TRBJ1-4	TGCAGTGCTAGACTTACAACTAATGAAAAACTGTTTTTT	CSARLTTNEKLFF
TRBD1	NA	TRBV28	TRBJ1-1	TGTGCCAGCAGTTTAGAGAGGGGTGTAAGACAGGGGTTCGACACTGAAGCTTTCTTT	CASSLERGVRQGFDTEAFF
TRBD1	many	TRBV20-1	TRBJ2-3	TGCAGTGCTAGAGATCGAACAGGGGTTAGCACAGATACGCAGTATTTT	CSARDRTGVSTDTQYF
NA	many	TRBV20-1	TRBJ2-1	TGCAGTGCTATATACGATCACTCCTACAATGAGCAGTTCTTC	CSAIYDHSYNEQFF
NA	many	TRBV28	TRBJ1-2	TGTGCCAGCAGTTTCACGGTACAAAACTATGGCTACACCTTC	CASSFTVQNYGYTF
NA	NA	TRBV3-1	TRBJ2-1	TGTGCCAGCAGCCAGGGAGGCGCCCCGCCGCGCAATGAGCAGTTCTTC	CASSQGGAPPRNEQFF
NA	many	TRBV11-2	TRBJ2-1	TGTGCCAGCAGCTTAGCCCGAAACTCCTACAATGAGCAGTTCTTC	CASSLARNSYNEQFF
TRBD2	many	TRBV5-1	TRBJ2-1	TGCGCCAGCAGCTGGGGACTAGGCCAGAGTCGGAATGAGCAGTTCTTC	CASSWGLGQSRNEQFF
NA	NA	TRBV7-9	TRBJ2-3	TGTGCCAGCAGCTTCAAGGGAGGTGGCACAGATACGCAGTATTTT	CASSFKGGGTDTQYF
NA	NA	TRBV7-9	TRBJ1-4	TGTGCCAGCAGCTTGCGGGGGCACAGTGAAAAACTGTTTTTT	CASSLRGHSEKLFF
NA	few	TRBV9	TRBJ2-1	TGTGCCAGCAGCTCCATGCCGACTAGCTCCTACAATGAGCAGTTCTTC	CASSSMPTSSYNEQFF
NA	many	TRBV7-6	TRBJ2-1	TGTGCCAGCAGCCCTAGGTGGGGGACAACCTACAATGAGCAGTTCTTC	CASSPRWGTTYNEQFF
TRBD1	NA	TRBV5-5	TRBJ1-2	TGTGCCAGCAGCTTGGGGCAGGGGGCGCTAGTTTTGAATGGCTACACCTTC	CASSLGQGALVLNGYTF
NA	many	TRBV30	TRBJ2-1	TGTGCCTCCGTAAAACGGAGCTCCTACAATGAGCAGTTCTTC	CASVKRSSYNEQFF
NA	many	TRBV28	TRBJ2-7	TGTGCCAGCAGTTTTTATAAGTTCTCCCGCTCCTACGAGCAGTACTTC	CASSFYKFSRSYEQYF
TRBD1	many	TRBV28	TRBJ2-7	TGTGCCAGCCTAAAGGACAGGGGATCTTACGAGCAGTACTTC	CASLKDRGSYEQYF
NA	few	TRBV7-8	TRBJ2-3	TGTGCCAGCAGCCCATTACTAGGGAGCACAGATACGCAGTATTTT	CASSPLLGSTDTQYF
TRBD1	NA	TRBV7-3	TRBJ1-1	TGTGCCAGCAGCCCAACAGGGGAGACTGAAGCTTTCTTT	CASSPTGETEAFF
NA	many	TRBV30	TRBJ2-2	TGTGCCTGGAGTGTATTGGGAACCGGGGAGCTGTTTTTT	CAWSVLGTGELFF
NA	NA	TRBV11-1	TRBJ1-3	TGTGCCAGCATAGAGGGAGTCTCTGGAAACACCATATATTTT	CASIEGVSGNTIYF
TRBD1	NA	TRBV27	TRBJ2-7	TGTGCCAGCAGTTCGACAGGGTCTACCTACGAGCAGTACTTC	CASSSTGSTYEQYF
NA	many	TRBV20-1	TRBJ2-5	TGCAGTCTAAGCCCTCAAGAGACCCAGTACTTC	CSLSPQETQYF
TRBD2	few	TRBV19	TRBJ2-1	TGTGCCAGTAGCGCCGGAGGAGCGGGGATTTCCTACAATGAGCAGTTCTTC	CASSAGGAGISYNEQFF
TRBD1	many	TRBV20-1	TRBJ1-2	TGCAGTGCCCCGACAGGGAAGGACTATGGCTACACCTTC	CSAPTGKDYGYTF